This entry describes one T cell receptor beta chain. As yet, its antigen is unknown. Germline assignment: CDR1 LNHDA and CDR2 SQIVND (reference sequence). V lost 4 bases to trimming and J lost 3 bases; unmatched junction nucleotides: 9. The CDR3 runs to 16 residues. This entry comes from a study of vaccination and CD4 T cells after COVID-19. Study summary: Spike peptides, overlapping and drawn from SARS-CoV-2, HCoV-NL63, HCoV-OC43 and HCoV-229E, were used to stimulate cells. General observations from the study: In median terms, SARS-CoV-2-reactive clonotypes went from about 20 to 38, a nonsignificant rise.

Treatment denoted: roughly 10-day PBMC culture with coronavirus spike peptide pools or control peptides (ViraFEST assay). Cultured CD4+ T cell DNA underwent sequencing with the Oncomine TCR Beta short-read assay. Investigators isolated genomic DNA from cultured CD4+ T cells. TCRdb re-called the PCR reads with MiXCR, one entry per CDR3 protein. The table includes around 12,000 distinct CDR3 sequences, 25% to 35% detected once. This receptor was identified in a human donor who received a COVID-19 vaccine. This chain joins TRBV19 and TRBJ2-3; 8 bases fit TRBD2. The material was CD4+ T cells from blood, cultured in vitro, obtained before SARS-CoV-2 vaccination. The CDR3 DNA follows: TGTGCCAGTAGTACCTCCCGGGGGGGCGGTACAGATACGCAGTATTTT. Translation: CASSTSRGGGTDTQYF.